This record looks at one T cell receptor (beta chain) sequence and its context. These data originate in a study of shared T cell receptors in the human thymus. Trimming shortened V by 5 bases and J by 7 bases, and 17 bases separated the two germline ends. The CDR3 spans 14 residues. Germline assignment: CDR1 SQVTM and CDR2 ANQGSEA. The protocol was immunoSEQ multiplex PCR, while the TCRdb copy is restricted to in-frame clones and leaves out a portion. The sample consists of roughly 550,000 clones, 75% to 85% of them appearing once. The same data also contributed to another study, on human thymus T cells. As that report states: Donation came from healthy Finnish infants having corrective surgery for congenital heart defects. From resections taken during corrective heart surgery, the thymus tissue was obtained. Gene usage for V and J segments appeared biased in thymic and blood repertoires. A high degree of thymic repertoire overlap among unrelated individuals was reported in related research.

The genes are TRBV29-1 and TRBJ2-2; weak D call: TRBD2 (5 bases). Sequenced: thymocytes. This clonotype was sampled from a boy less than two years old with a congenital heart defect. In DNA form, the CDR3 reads TGCAGCGTTATGAGGGTAGAGAGAGACGGGGAGCTGTTTTTT. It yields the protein CSVMRVERDGELFF.